The entry below gives a single T cell receptor (beta chain) sequence along with its context. Its antigen is still unknown. Measured with immunoSEQ multiplex PCR; TCRdb has only the in-frame clones, and not every one. The sample includes 65,000 to 95,000 clones, approximately 93% of them seen just once. This entry belongs to a study of cytomegalovirus exposure and HLA in healthy donors. The study, taken as a whole, reports: In the roughly 120 validation repertoires, a later analysis found that first-cohort TCR clusters tended to co-occur. In vitro, a few CMV-associated chains proved specific for CMV antigens.

This receptor was obtained from a woman in her 30s in good health and CMV-seronegative. Sequenced material: PBMCs.

The CDR3 region has the DNA TGTGCCAGCAGTTCGCCTGGGACAGGGATCCATCAGCCCCAGCATTTT. It yields the protein CASSSPGTGIHQPQHF. The V call is TRBV6-6, the J call TRBJ1-5, with 9 bases that match TRBD1. The CDR3 spans 16 residues. CDR1 MNHNY and CDR2 SVGAGI come from the germline V gene (reference sequence). With V trimmed by 4 bases and J by 5 bases, 9 bases remained unmatched.